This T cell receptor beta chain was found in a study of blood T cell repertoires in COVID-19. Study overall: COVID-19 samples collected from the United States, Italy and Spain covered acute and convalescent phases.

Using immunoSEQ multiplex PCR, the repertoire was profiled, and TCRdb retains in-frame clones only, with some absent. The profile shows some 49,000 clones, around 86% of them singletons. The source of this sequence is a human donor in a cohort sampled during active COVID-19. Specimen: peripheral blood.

The CDR3 spells CASSSSGGGFGYTF. The DNA for the CDR3 is TGTGCCAGCAGTTCCAGCGGGGGGGGCTTCGGCTACACCTTC. The rearrangement uses TRBV28 and TRBJ1-2, with D perhaps matching TRBD1 (6 bases). Germline CDR1 and CDR2: MDHEN and SYDVKM. Trimming stripped 4 bases from V and 8 bases from J, with 17 bases between. The CDR3 runs to 14 residues.